This T cell receptor (beta chain) is drawn from a study of CXCR3 chemokines and chemotherapy response in bladder cancer (dated by TCRdb to 2021 to 2024). Looking at the study overall: The study tested whether activity of the CXCR3 chemokine system within human bladder cancer tumors predicted response to chemotherapy.

The CDR3 runs 15 residues from the cysteine to the phenylalanine. Left in the record is the CDR3 DNA by itself, 45 bases read in frame from the first base. CDR1 and CDR2 (MDHEN, SYDVKM) derive from the germline V gene. V and J are trimmed by 3 bases and 7 bases, and the gene matches miss 11 bases of the junction. This clonotype was counted ten times or more. It has no known antigen specificity. Per-base quality was not reported, and no clone a single base away is much larger than it. The library was produced with PCR. The sample was run on an Illumina HiSeq 2500. TCRdb's own reprocessing of the public reads used fastp at Q25 and MiXCR and kept productive beta chains. Each CDR3 protein gets just one entry, which takes the most common genes and DNA from the rows behind it. The sample records approximately 8,300 distinct CDR3 sequences, roughly 23% of which are singletons. The top ten clones comprise 7.5% to 10% of the sample.

The rearranged segments are TRBV28 and TRBJ1-1; TRBD1 matches 7 bases in the middle. Sampling was done from a patient whose treatment included neoadjuvant chemotherapy. This receptor was obtained from a human donor with bladder cancer that did not respond to neoadjuvant chemotherapy. The sequenced DNA: TGTGCCAGCAGTTTTTTCAGCAGGGGGGAAGGTGAAGCTTTCTTT. Translation gives CASSFFSRGEGEAFF. The CDR3, completed at both ends by the reference TRBV28 and TRBJ1-1 genes, gives the full variable domain DVKVTQSSRYLVKRTGEKVFLECVQDMDHENMFWYRQDPGLGLRLIYFSYDVKMKEKGDIPEGYSVSREKKERFSLILESASTNQTSMYLCASSFFSRGEGEAFFGQGTRLTVV.